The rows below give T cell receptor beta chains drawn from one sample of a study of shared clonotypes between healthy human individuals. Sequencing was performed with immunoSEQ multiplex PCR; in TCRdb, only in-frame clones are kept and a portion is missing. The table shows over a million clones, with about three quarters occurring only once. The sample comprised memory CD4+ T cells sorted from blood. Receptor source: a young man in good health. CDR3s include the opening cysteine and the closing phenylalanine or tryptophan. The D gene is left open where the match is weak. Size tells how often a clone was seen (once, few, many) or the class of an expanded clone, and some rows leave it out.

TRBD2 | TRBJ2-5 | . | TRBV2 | TGTGCCAGCAGGGGTAGCGGGGTACAAGAGACCCAGTACTTC | CASRGSGVQETQYF
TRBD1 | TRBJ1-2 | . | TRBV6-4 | TGTGCCAGCAGGACAGGGTACCACTATGGCTACACCTTC | CASRTGYHYGYTF
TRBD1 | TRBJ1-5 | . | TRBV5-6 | TGTGCCAGCAGCTTGGCCAGGGGGGCTGATTTTTATAGCAATCAGCCCCAGCATTTT | CASSLARGADFYSNQPQHF
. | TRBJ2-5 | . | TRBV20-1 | TGCAGTGCGGGAAGGGAAGCGACCCAGTACTTC | CSAGREATQYF
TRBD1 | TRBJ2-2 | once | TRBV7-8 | TGTGCCAGCAGCTTATGGGGACAGGAGATCACCGGGGAGCTGTTTTTT | CASSLWGQEITGELFF
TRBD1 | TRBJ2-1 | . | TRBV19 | TGTGCCAGTAGTGGGCCGGGACAGGGAACCAATGAGCAGTTCTTC | CASSGPGQGTNEQFF
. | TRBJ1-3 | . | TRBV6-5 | TGTGCCAGCAGTTACCGGTCCAGCTCTGGAAACACCATATATTTT | CASSYRSSSGNTIYF
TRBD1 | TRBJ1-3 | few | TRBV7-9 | TGTGCCAGCAGCTTCGGCGGGACAGCCGGAAACACCATATATTTT | CASSFGGTAGNTIYF
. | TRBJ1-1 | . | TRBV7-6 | TGTGCCAGCAGCTTAAGGGGGGGGCTCCATACTGAAGCTTTCTTT | CASSLRGGLHTEAFF
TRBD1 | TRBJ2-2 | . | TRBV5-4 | TGTGCCAGCAGCGCGCGGACAGGGCTTGACGGGGAGCTGTTTTTT | CASSARTGLDGELFF
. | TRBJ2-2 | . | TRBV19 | TGTGCCACCCTAAGGCCAGGGAACACCGGGGAGCTGTTTTTT | CATLRPGNTGELFF
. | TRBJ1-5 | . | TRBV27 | TGTGCCAGCAGTGGCTCCGGGATTTTGCGGAGCAATCAGCCCCAGCATTTT | CASSGSGILRSNQPQHF
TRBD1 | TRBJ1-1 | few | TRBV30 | TGTGCCTGGAGTGTACAGGGGGCCACTGAAGCTTTCTTT | CAWSVQGATEAFF
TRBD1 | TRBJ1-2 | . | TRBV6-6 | TGTGCCAGCAGTTACGGGACAGGGACAAACTATGGCTACACCTTC | CASSYGTGTNYGYTF
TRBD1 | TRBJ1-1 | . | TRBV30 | TGTGCCTGGAGTGCACCGGGACAGGGGGTTACTGAAGCTTTCTTT | CAWSAPGQGVTEAFF
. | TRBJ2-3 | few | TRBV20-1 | TGCAGTGGGGGGGCGGTAAATACGCAGTATTTT | CSGGAVNTQYF
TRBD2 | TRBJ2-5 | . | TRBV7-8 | TGTGCCAGCAGCCTTTTAGCGGGGGGAACCCAAGAGACCCAGTACTTC | CASSLLAGGTQETQYF
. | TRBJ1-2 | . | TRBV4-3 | TGCGCCAGCAGCCAAGATATACAGGCGTATGGCTACACCTTC | CASSQDIQAYGYTF
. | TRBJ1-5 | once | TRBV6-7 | TGTGCCAGCAGCCCGGGGGTTGGCAAAAGGGACAATCAGCCCCAGCATTTT | CASSPGVGKRDNQPQHF
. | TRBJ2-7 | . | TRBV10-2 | TGCGCCAGCAGGGAGGGACTTTTGCTATCCTACGAGCAGTACTTC | CASREGLLLSYEQYF
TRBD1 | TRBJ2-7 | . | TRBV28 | TGTGCCAGCAGTTCGGGACAGGGACTTTTGGGTCCCTCCTACGAGCAGTACTTC | CASSSGQGLLGPSYEQYF
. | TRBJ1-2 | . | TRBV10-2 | TGCGCCAGCAGTGATAGGGACTATGGCTACACCTTC | CASSDRDYGYTF
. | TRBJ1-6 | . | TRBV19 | TGTGCCAGTAGACGGGAGAATTCACCCCTCCACTTT | CASRRENSPLHF
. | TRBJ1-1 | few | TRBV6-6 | TGTGCCAGCAGTTACGGAGTCATAATGAACACTGAAGCTTTCTTT | CASSYGVIMNTEAFF
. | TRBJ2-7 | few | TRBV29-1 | TGCAGCGTTGTGAGCCACTACGAGCAGTACTTC | CSVVSHYEQYF
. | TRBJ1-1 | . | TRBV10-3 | TGTGCCACCGCCGGAGATGTAGAAGCTTTCTTT | CATAGDVEAFF
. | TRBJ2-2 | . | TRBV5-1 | TGCGCCAGCATATCAAGTCCGAACACCGGGGAGCTGTTTTTT | CASISSPNTGELFF
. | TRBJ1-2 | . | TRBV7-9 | TGTGCCAGCAGCTTCCGGGACGGCTATGGCTACACCTTC | CASSFRDGYGYTF
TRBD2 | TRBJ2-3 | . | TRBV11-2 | TGTGCCAGCAGCTCCCCCCTGCTAGCGGGAGGTTCAAATACGCAGTATTTT | CASSSPLLAGGSNTQYF
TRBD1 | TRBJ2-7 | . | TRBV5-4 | TGTGCCAGCAGGTCACAGGGGGACTCCTACGAGCAGTACTTC | CASRSQGDSYEQYF
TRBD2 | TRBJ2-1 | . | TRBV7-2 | TGTGCCAGCAGTTCGACTAGCGGGAGGGTAATGGAGCAGTTCTTC | CASSSTSGRVMEQFF
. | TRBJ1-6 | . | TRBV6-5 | TGTGCCAGCAGTTTAGACGGCTATAATTCACCCCTCCACTTT | CASSLDGYNSPLHF
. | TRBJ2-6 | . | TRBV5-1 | TGCGCCAGCAGCTTGGACGGGGCTGGGGCCAACGTCCTGACTTTC | CASSLDGAGANVLTF
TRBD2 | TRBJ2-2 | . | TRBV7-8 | TGTGCCAGCAGCCCCCGGGGAGGGCTGACCGGGGAGCTGTTTTTT | CASSPRGGLTGELFF
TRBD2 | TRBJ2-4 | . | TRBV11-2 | TGTGCCAGCAGCGCGCGTAGCGGGATTATAGCCAAAAACATTCAGTACTTC | CASSARSGIIAKNIQYF
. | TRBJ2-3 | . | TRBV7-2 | TGTGCCAGCAGCTTATTTTTGGCTGGGGGAGATACGCAGTATTTT | CASSLFLAGGDTQYF
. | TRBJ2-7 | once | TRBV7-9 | TGTGCCAGCAGCTTAAGCGGAGCCCCCGCGGGGTACGAGCAGTACTTC | CASSLSGAPAGYEQYF
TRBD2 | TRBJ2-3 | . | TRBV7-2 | TGTGCCAGCAGCGGGGTAGCGGGAGTGGCCTCAGGTACGCAGTATTTT | CASSGVAGVASGTQYF
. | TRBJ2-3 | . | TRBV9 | TGTGCCAGCAGCGTCCCGGGAGCGGGAGATACGCAGTATTTT | CASSVPGAGDTQYF
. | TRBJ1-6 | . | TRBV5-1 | TGCGCCAGCAGGCCCGGCCCGGGTGCAGATAATTCACCCCTCCACTTT | CASRPGPGADNSPLHF
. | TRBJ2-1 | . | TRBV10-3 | TGTGCCATCAGTTTTGACAGATACAATGAGCAGTTCTTC | CAISFDRYNEQFF
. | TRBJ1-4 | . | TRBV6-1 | TGTGCCAGCAGTTCGGGACGGGATGAAAAACTGTTTTTT | CASSSGRDEKLFF
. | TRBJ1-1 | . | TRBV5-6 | TGTGCCAGCAGCGGAAGGGCGGGTTGGGGCACTGAAGCTTTCTTT | CASSGRAGWGTEAFF
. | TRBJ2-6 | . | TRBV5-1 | TGCGCCAGCAGCCCGGGACATTCCTCTGGGGCCAACGTCCTGACTTTC | CASSPGHSSGANVLTF
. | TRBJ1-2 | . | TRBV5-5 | TGCGCCAGCAGCCAACTCGGAGAGTATGGCTACACCTTC | CASSQLGEYGYTF
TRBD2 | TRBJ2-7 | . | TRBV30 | TGTGCCTGGAGTAAACTAGCGGGACCCTACGAGCAGTACTTC | CAWSKLAGPYEQYF
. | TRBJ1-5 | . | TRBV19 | TGTGCCAGTAGTATGGGGAGCAATCAGCCCCAGCATTTT | CASSMGSNQPQHF
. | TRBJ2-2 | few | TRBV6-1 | TGTGCCAGCAGTACACAGGGGAGGACCGGGGAGCTGTTTTTT | CASSTQGRTGELFF
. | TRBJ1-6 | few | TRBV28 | TGTGCCAGCAGGATCAGTGGTACCTATAATTCACCCCTCCACTTT | CASRISGTYNSPLHF
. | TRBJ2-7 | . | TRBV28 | TGTGCCAGCAGTTCGTCCTACGAGCAGTACTTC | CASSSSYEQYF
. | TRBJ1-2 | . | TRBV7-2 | TGTGCCAGCAGCTTAACCGAAGGCTTCAGGTACACCTTC | CASSLTEGFRYTF
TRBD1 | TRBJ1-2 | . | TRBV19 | TGTGCCAGTAGTATCCCAGGGGGGAGCTATGGCTACACCTTC | CASSIPGGSYGYTF
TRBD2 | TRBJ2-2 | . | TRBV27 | TGTGCCAGCAGTCCCGAGCGGGGGGGAAGTGCGAACACCGGGGAGCTGTTTTTT | CASSPERGGSANTGELFF
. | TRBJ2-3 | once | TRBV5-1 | TGCGCCAGCAGCGTGGTGGGCACAGATACGCAGTATTTT | CASSVVGTDTQYF
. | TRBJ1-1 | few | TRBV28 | TGTGCCAGCAGTTTAGCAGGGAGGAACACTGAAGCTTTCTTT | CASSLAGRNTEAFF